The rows below give T cell receptor beta chains drawn from one sample of a study of blood T cell repertoires in COVID-19. Repertoires were generated with immunoSEQ multiplex PCR, while TCRdb's copy carries only in-frame clones and drops some. Among nearly 350,000 clones listed, 65% to 85% were seen once. The sequenced sample was peripheral blood. All receptors come from a man aged 30 to 45 with active or convalescent COVID-19. Both conserved end residues are trimmed from each CDR3. Each record gives: J gene, CDR3 length, D gene, V gene, CDR3 protein. A D gene is named only where the DNA matches it firmly.

j_gene: TRBJ2-5; len: 14; d_gene: TRBD2; v_gene: TRBV19; CDR3aa: ASSTWTSGGKETQY
j_gene: TRBJ2-5; len: 13; d_gene: TRBD1; v_gene: TRBV7-2; CDR3aa: ASSFTPDREETQY
j_gene: TRBJ2-7; len: 13; d_gene: TRBD2; v_gene: TRBV30; CDR3aa: AWSRTSGFPGEQY
j_gene: TRBJ1-4; len: 14; d_gene: TRBD1; v_gene: TRBV7-9; CDR3aa: ASSIWDSPTNEKLF
j_gene: TRBJ2-7; len: 13; d_gene: TRBD2; v_gene: TRBV5-1; CDR3aa: ASSKGGGRADEQY
j_gene: TRBJ2-5; len: 11; d_gene: NA; v_gene: TRBV30; CDR3aa: AWSHLRQETQY
j_gene: TRBJ2-7; len: 13; d_gene: TRBD2; v_gene: TRBV3-1/TRBV3-2; CDR3aa: ASSLAGAGEYEQY
j_gene: TRBJ1-2; len: 10; d_gene: NA; v_gene: TRBV19; CDR3aa: ASSTNNYGYT
j_gene: TRBJ2-2; len: 13; d_gene: TRBD2; v_gene: TRBV30; CDR3aa: AWKRTSGFTGELF
j_gene: TRBJ2-2; len: 13; d_gene: TRBD2; v_gene: TRBV6-5; CDR3aa: ASSYMTSNTGELF